This paragraph covers one T cell receptor (beta chain) sequence. This CDR3 has 15 residues. Trimming took 1 base from V and 3 from J, leaving 11 bases between them. Germline V lookup: CDR1 SGDLS, CDR2 YYNGEE. How the authors handled the data: Amplification with reference gene primers provided the estimates of nucleated cell counts. TCRdb keeps only in-frame clones here, not all; method: immunoSEQ multiplex PCR. V and J calls and clone size are copied from that table; D and trimming were computed from the DNA. The sample includes approximately 56,000 clones, 81% of them seen just once. The data originate from a study of blood T cell repertoires in COVID-19.

The rearrangement uses TRBV9 and TRBJ2-1; tentative D call: TRBD2 (6 bases). Input material: peripheral blood. The clonotype comes from an elderly woman with COVID-19, enrolled during active disease. CDR3 protein: CASSVLLASYNEQFF. The DNA for the CDR3 is TGTGCCAGCAGCGTACTCCTAGCGAGCTACAATGAGCAGTTCTTC.